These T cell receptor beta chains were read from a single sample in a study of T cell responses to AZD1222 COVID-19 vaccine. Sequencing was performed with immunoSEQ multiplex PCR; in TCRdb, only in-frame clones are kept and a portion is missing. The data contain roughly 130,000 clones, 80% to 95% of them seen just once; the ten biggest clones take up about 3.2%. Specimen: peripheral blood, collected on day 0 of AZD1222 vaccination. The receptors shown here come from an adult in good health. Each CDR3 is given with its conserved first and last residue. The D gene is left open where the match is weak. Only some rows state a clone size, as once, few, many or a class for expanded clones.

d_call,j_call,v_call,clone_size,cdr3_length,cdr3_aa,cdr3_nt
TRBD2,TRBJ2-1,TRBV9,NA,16,CASSVAVAGGPGGQFF,TGTGCCAGCAGCGTAGCTGTAGCGGGAGGGCCCGGTGGGCAGTTCTTC
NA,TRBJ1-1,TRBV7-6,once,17,CASSLDTPGRLNTEAFF,TGTGCCAGCAGCTTAGACACCCCGGGACGGTTGAACACTGAAGCTTTCTTT
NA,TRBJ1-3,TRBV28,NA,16,CASSLDTGSSGNTIYF,TGTGCCAGCAGTCTGGACACAGGGAGCTCTGGAAACACCATATATTTT
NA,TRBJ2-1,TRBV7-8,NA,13,CASSPSAYNEQFF,TGTGCCAGCAGCCCTAGCGCGTACAATGAGCAGTTCTTC
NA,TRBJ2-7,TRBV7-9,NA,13,CASSLPVSYEQYF,TGTGCCAGCAGCTTACCAGTCTCCTACGAGCAGTACTTC
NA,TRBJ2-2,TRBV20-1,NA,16,CSASGGVASNTGELFF,TGCAGTGCTAGTGGAGGGGTGGCCTCGAACACCGGGGAGCTGTTTTTT
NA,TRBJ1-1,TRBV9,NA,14,CASSVGGTSDEAFF,TGTGCCAGCAGCGTAGGGGGTACCTCGGATGAAGCTTTCTTT
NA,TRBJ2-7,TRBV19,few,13,CASSIDPAYEQYF,TGTGCCAGTAGTATAGACCCAGCCTACGAGCAGTACTTC
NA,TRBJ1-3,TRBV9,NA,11,CASSEGNTIYF,TGTGCCAGCAGCGAGGGAAACACCATATATTTT
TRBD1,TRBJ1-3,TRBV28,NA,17,CASNAAGTAGSGNTIYF,TGTGCCAGCAATGCCGCCGGGACAGCCGGCTCTGGAAACACCATATATTTT
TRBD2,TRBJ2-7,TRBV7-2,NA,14,CASSWNSGTYEQYF,TGTGCCAGCAGTTGGAACAGCGGGACTTACGAGCAGTACTTC
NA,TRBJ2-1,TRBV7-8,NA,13,CASSLAGDREQFF,TGTGCCAGCAGCTTAGCGGGGGACCGGGAGCAGTTCTTC
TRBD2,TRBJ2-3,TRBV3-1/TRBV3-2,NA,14,CASSLSGSPDTQYF,TGTGCCAGCAGCCTAAGCGGGAGCCCAGATACGCAGTATTTT
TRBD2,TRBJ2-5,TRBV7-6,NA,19,CASSSTYRGGLMALQTQYF,TGTGCCAGCAGCTCGACTTATCGGGGGGGTCTGATGGCCCTACAGACCCAGTACTTC
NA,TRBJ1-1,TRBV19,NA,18,CASSIKGRGRPLNTEAFF,TGTGCCAGTAGTATAAAAGGCCGGGGCCGACCCTTGAACACTGAAGCTTTCTTT
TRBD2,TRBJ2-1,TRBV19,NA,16,CASSRTSGRAQGEQFF,TGTGCCAGTAGTCGGACTAGCGGGAGGGCCCAGGGCGAGCAGTTCTTC
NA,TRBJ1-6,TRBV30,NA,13,CAWSVSRDSPLHF,TGTGCCTGGAGTGTATCGAGGGATTCACCCCTCCACTTT
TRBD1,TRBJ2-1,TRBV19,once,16,CASTRFGTGKDNEQFF,TGTGCCAGTACCCGCTTTGGGACAGGGAAAGACAATGAGCAGTTCTTC
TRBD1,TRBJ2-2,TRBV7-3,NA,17,CASSLTAPDRGTGELFF,TGTGCCAGCAGCTTAACGGCCCCGGACAGGGGTACCGGGGAGCTGTTTTTT
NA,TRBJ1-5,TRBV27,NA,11,CASRGNQPQHF,TGTGCCAGTAGGGGCAATCAGCCCCAGCATTTT
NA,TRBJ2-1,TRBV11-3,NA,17,CASSSGSLGGSYNEQFF,TGTGCCAGCAGCTCCGGGAGCCTAGGGGGGTCCTACAATGAGCAGTTCTTC
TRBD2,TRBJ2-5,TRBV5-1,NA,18,CASSLILRSGRGGETQYF,TGCGCCAGCAGCTTGATTCTGCGGTCGGGGAGGGGTGGAGAGACCCAGTACTTC
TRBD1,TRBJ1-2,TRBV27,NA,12,CATGDRFYGYTF,TGTGCCACAGGGGACAGATTCTATGGCTACACCTTC
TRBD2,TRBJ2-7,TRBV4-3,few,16,CASSQVMTSGRYEQYF,TGCGCCAGCAGCCAAGTTATGACTAGCGGGAGGTACGAGCAGTACTTC
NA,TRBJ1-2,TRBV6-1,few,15,CASSESDWSYYGYTF,TGTGCCAGCAGTGAATCGGATTGGTCGTACTATGGCTACACCTTC
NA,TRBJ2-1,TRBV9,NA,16,CASSVEGGDTYNEQFF,TGTGCCAGCAGCGTAGAGGGGGGGGACACCTACAATGAGCAGTTCTTC
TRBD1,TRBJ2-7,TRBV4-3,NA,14,CASSPGTGGYEQYF,TGCGCCAGCAGCCCAGGGACAGGGGGCTACGAGCAGTACTTC
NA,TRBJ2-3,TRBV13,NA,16,CASSLDGAGITDTQYF,TGTGCCAGCAGCTTAGACGGGGCGGGAATTACAGATACGCAGTATTTT
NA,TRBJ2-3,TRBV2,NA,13,CASSDRFADTQYF,TGTGCCAGCAGTGACCGCTTCGCAGATACGCAGTATTTT
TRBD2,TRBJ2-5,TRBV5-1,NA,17,CASSLAGTRLIQETQYF,TGCGCCAGCAGCTTGGCTGGGACTAGACTCATCCAAGAGACCCAGTACTTC
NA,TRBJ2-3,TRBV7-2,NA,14,CASSPAYSTDTQYF,TGTGCCAGCAGTCCCGCGTATAGCACAGATACGCAGTATTTT
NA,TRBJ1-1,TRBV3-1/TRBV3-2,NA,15,CASSPWGGANTEAFF,TGTGCCAGCAGCCCCTGGGGGGGAGCGAACACTGAAGCTTTCTTT
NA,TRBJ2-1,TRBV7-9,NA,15,CASSLGLGNLYEQFF,TGTGCCAGCAGCTTGGGGCTGGGGAATCTATATGAGCAGTTCTTC
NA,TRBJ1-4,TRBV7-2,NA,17,CASSLVSGRDTNEKLFF,TGTGCCAGCAGCTTAGTATCAGGGAGGGATACTAATGAAAAACTGTTTTTT
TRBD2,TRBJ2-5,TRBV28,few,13,CASSGGKRETQYF,TGTGCCAGCTCGGGAGGTAAACGGGAGACCCAGTACTTC
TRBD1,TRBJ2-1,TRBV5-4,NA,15,CASSSGTGISNEQFF,TGTGCCAGCAGCTCCGGGACAGGAATTTCCAATGAGCAGTTCTTC
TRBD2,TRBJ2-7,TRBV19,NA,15,CASSPRTSGTQGQYF,TGTGCCAGTAGTCCCAGGACTAGCGGGACCCAGGGGCAGTACTTC
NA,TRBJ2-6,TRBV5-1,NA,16,CASSPRGTSGANVLTF,TGCGCCAGCAGCCCGAGGGGGACCTCTGGGGCCAACGTCCTGACTTTC
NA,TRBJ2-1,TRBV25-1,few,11,CASRGGDEQFF,TGTGCCAGCAGAGGTGGGGATGAGCAGTTCTTC
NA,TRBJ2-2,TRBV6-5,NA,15,CASSPGPQNTGELFF,TGTGCCAGCAGCCCAGGACCCCAGAACACCGGGGAGCTGTTTTTT
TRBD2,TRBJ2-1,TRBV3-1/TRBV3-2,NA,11,CASRAGTNQFF,TGTGCCAGCAGGGCCGGGACTAACCAGTTCTTC
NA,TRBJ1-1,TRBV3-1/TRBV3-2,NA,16,CASSQDRTPTILEAFF,TGTGCCAGCAGCCAAGATCGGACCCCTACGATACTTGAAGCTTTCTTT
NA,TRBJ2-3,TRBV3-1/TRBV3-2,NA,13,CASSHWGADTQYF,TGTGCCAGCAGCCATTGGGGTGCAGATACGCAGTATTTT
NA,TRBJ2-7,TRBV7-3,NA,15,CASSLLGGSSYEQYF,TGTGCCAGCAGCTTATTGGGTGGTAGCTCCTACGAGCAGTACTTC
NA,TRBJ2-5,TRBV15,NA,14,CATSRDKGAETQYF,TGTGCCACCAGCAGAGATAAAGGGGCTGAGACCCAGTACTTC
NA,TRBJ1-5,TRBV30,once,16,CAWSVRGARSNQPQHF,TGTGCCTGGAGTGTACGGGGGGCGCGAAGCAATCAGCCCCAGCATTTT
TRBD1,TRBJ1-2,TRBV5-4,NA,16,CASRTGQGNLNYGYTF,TGTGCCAGCAGAACGGGACAGGGTAATTTGAACTATGGCTACACCTTC
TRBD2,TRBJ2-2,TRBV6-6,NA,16,CASSYVTSGRAGELFF,TGTGCCAGCAGTTACGTGACTAGCGGGAGGGCCGGGGAGCTGTTTTTT
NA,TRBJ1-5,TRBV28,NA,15,CASSIDIPGNQPQHF,TGTGCCAGCAGCATAGACATCCCGGGGAATCAGCCCCAGCATTTT
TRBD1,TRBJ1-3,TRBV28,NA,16,CASSSPGQGYGNTIYF,TGTGCCAGCAGCTCTCCGGGACAGGGGTACGGAAACACCATATATTTT
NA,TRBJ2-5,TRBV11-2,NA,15,CASNLRRGPKETQYF,TGTGCCAGCAACCTTCGCAGGGGTCCTAAAGAGACCCAGTACTTC
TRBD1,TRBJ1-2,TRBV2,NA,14,CASSPGQGNYGYTF,TGTGCCAGCAGCCCTGGACAGGGGAACTATGGCTACACCTTC
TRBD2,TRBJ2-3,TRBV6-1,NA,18,CASSEDPSGALSTDTQYF,TGTGCCAGCAGTGAAGATCCTAGCGGGGCTCTTAGCACAGATACGCAGTATTTT
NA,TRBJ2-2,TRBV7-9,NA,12,CASRDGTGELFF,TGTGCCAGCAGGGACGGCACCGGGGAGCTGTTTTTT
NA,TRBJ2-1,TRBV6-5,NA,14,CASSGIPGGNEQFF,TGTGCCAGCAGCGGGATACCTGGGGGCAATGAGCAGTTCTTC
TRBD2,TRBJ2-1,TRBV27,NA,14,CASSRLAGGWEQFF,TGTGCCAGCAGTAGACTAGCGGGAGGGTGGGAGCAGTTCTTC
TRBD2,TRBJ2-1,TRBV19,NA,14,CASKTSGSNNEQFF,TGTGCCAGTAAGACTAGCGGGAGTAATAATGAGCAGTTCTTC
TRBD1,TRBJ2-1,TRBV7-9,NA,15,CASSYDRGSYNEQFF,TGTGCCAGCAGCTACGACAGGGGTTCCTACAATGAGCAGTTCTTC
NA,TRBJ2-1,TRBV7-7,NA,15,CASSLAIGRGNEQFF,TGTGCCAGCAGCTTAGCGATTGGACGGGGCAATGAGCAGTTCTTC
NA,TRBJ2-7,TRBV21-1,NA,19,CASSTRKGNGTSGAYEQYF,TGTGCCAGCAGCACCAGAAAAGGCAATGGGACTAGCGGGGCCTACGAGCAGTACTTC